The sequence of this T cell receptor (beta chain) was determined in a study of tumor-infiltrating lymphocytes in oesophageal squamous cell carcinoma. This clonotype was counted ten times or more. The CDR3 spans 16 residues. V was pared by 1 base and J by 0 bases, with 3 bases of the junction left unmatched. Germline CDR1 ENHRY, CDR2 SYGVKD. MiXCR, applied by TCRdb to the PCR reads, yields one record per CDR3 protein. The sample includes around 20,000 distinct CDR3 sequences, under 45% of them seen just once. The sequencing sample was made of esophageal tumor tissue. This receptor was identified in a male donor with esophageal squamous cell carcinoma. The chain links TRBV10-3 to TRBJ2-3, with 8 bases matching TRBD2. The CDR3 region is CAISEFGRGSTDTQYF. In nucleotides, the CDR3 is TGTGCCATCAGTGAGTTCGGGAGGGGTAGCACAGATACGCAGTATTTT.